These 27 T cell receptor beta chains came from one sample sequenced in a study of blood T cells in healthy people across ages. PCR was performed a second time for 7 to 11 cycles using a sample-barcoded 5' primer and a J-beta primer mix. One entry per CDR3 protein, called by TCRdb with MiXCR from the 5' RACE reads. This repertoire shows 550,000 to 750,000 distinct CDR3 sequences, around a fifth found once; its top ten account for approximately 3.7%. Specimen: blood. The receptors derive from a man aged 65 to 85 in good health.

This rearrangement joins TRBV3-1 to TRBJ2-4, with a weak D call TRBD2 (6 bases). V lost 0 bases and J 4 bases, leaving 10 bases between the germline ends. Germline loops: CDR1 LGHDT, CDR2 YNNKEL (reference sequence). This CDR3 is 15 amino acids long. This CDR3 reads CASSQEGREKNIQYF. The CDR3 DNA follows: TGTGCCAGCAGCCAAGAAGGACGGGAGAAAAACATTCAGTACTTC.

The chain recombines TRBV7-9 with TRBJ2-7; the D gene could be TRBD1 or TRBD2 (5 bases each). Germline-derived CDR1 and CDR2 are SEHNR and FQNEAQ (reference sequence). There are 13 residues in the CDR3. V gave up 5 bases and J gave up 3 bases, with 11 bases separating them. The CDR3 reads CASSVGDGYEQYF. The DNA of the CDR3 is TGTGCCAGCAGCGTGGGGGACGGCTACGAGCAGTACTTC.

This clonotype was seen ten or more times. The chain employs TRBV4-1 and TRBJ1-5; no firm D call. Germline-derived CDR1 and CDR2 are MGHRA and YSYEKL. Trimming took off 0 bases at V and 3 bases at J, with 9 bases between the two ends. The CDR3 loop spans 15 amino acids. The CDR3 here is CASSQELTVNQPQHF. In DNA form, the CDR3 reads TGCGCCAGCAGCCAAGAACTGACGGTCAATCAGCCCCAGCATTTT.

Only a few counts were recorded for this clonotype. The chain is built from TRBV6-1 and TRBJ2-1, with a weak D call TRBD2 (6 bases). V was shortened by 2 bases and J by 7 bases, with 9 bases between the two germline ends. Germline values: CDR1 MNHNS, CDR2 SASEGT. CDR3 length: 13 amino acids. CDR3 amino acids: CASSERAGNEQFF. The CDR3 DNA follows: TGTGCCAGCAGTGAACGGGCGGGGAATGAGCAGTTCTTC.

The chain is built from TRBV6-1 and TRBJ2-2; D is unclear. From germline, CDR1 is MNHNS and CDR2 SASEGT. The CDR3 spans 15 residues. Between the trimmed V and J ends, which lost 0 bases and 1 base, there was a span of 6 bases. This CDR3 reads CASSEAGRNTGELFF. In nucleotides, the CDR3 is TGTGCCAGCAGTGAAGCGGGCAGGAACACCGGGGAGCTGTTTTTT.

The chain carries TRBV9 and TRBJ2-5; 10 nucleotides line up with TRBD2. From germline, CDR1 is SGDLS and CDR2 YYNGEE. V was pared by 0 bases and J by 3 bases, with 2 bases of the junction left unmatched. The CDR3 has 15 residues. The CDR3 reads CASSVGTSGKETQYF. As DNA, the CDR3 is TGTGCCAGCAGCGTAGGCACTAGCGGGAAAGAGACCCAGTACTTC.

This clonotype has just a few counts. This likely comes from a read error, as the CDR3 has no conserved phenylalanine or tryptophan at its end. The CDR3, as DNA: TGTGCTAGTGGTCAATTATCGGGGACAGGAGGGGAAAACATTCAGTACCTC. It yields the protein CASGQLSGTGGENIQYL. The chain joins TRBV12-5 to TRBJ2-4; 8 nucleotides align to TRBD1. After removal of 5 bases from V and 5 bases from J, the junction contained 14 bases not matched to a gene. Germline V CDR1 and CDR2: LGHNT, FRNRAP. This CDR3 region has 17 residues.

This clonotype occurred a few times. The chain carries TRBV30 and TRBJ2-5, with a possible D match to TRBD2 (5 bases). The J call may be mistaken, given a closer DNA end match to TRBJ2-1. The CDR3 consists of 12 residues. CDR1 is GTSNPN, CDR2 SVGIG, per germline (reference sequence). The CDR3 sequence: CAWSSGSNEQFF. CDR3 DNA sequence: TGTGCCTGGAGTAGCGGCAGCAATGAGCAGTTCTTC.

V usage is TRBV29-1 and J usage is TRBJ2-5; 16 bases agree with TRBD2. Germline CDR1 is SQVTM and CDR2 is ANQGSEA. V was pared by 7 bases and J by 7 bases, with 9 bases of the junction left unmatched. The CDR3 spans 15 residues. The CDR3 nucleotides read TGCAGCGCCCGAGGGACTAGCGGGAGGGCCGGGACCCAGTACTTC. It codes for CSARGTSGRAGTQYF.

This rearrangement joins TRBV2 to TRBJ2-7; D is possibly TRBD1 or TRBD2 (5 bases each). V was pared by 9 bases and J by 4 bases, with 19 bases between. This CDR3 has 14 residues. Germline-derived CDR1 and CDR2 are SNHLY and FYNNEI. The CDR3 bases are TGTGCCAGAGCGAAGGGGACCAACCCTTACGAGCAGTACTTC. Protein product: CARAKGTNPYEQYF.

This clonotype was seen a handful of times. This chain joins TRBV11-2 and TRBJ2-7; a possible D gene is TRBD1 (5 bases). Trimming cost V 0 bases and J 8 bases, with 8 bases left between them. The CDR3 covers 12 residues. Germline-derived CDR1 and CDR2 are SGHAT and FQNNGV. CDR3 sequence: CASSLDRVKQYF. DNA of the CDR3: TGTGCCAGCAGCTTAGACAGGGTGAAGCAGTACTTC.

V usage is TRBV12-3 or TRBV12-4 and J usage is TRBJ2-5; D may be TRBD1 (6 bases). CDR3 length equals 16 residues. V dropped 4 bases and J dropped 0 bases, with 15 bases sitting between them. CDR3 coding DNA: TGTGCCAGCAGTTCACGACAGGCGAGGTACCAAGAGACCCAGTACTTC. Its translation is CASSSRQARYQETQYF.

This chain connects TRBV20-1 to TRBJ2-3, with 14 nucleotides matching TRBD2. The germline CDR1 and CDR2 sequences are DFQATT and SNEGSKA (reference sequence). The CDR3 is made up of 16 amino acids. Trimming at V came to 5 bases and at J to 3 bases, leaving 7 bases not matched to a gene. The CDR3 DNA reads TGCAGTGCTGATCCGGGACTAGCGGGAGTAACAGATACGCAGTATTTT. Its protein product is CSADPGLAGVTDTQYF.

The chain links TRBV10-3 to TRBJ2-1; D remains ambiguous. The ends were cut back, 1 base at V and 6 bases at J, with 7 bases in the middle. Germline V gene sequence: CDR1 ENHRY, CDR2 SYGVKD. The CDR3 runs 13 residues. The CDR3 DNA reads TGTGCCATCAGTGAGTTGGTGTCCAATGAGCAGTTCTTC. Encoded protein: CAISELVSNEQFF.

The genes are TRBV2 and TRBJ2-5; TRBD2 agrees at 11 bases. The J call may be in error: the DNA end matches TRBJ2-1 better. The germline gives CDR1 SNHLY, CDR2 FYNNEI. There are 15 residues in the CDR3. The CDR3 coding sequence is TGTGCCAGCAGCGCCAGACTAGCGGGGTACAATGAGCAGTTCTTC. It specifies CASSARLAGYNEQFF.

Only a few counts were recorded for this clonotype. Sequence at one end of the junction differs from germline and may be a read error. This chain links TRBV4-1 with TRBJ1-6; 7 bases agree with TRBD1. The length of the CDR3 is 16 residues. Germline V CDR1 and CDR2: MGHRA, YSYEKL. DNA of the CDR3: TGCGCCGGCAGCCCCGGAATTGACAGGGAAAATTCACCCCTCCACTTT. Its protein product is CAGSPGIDRENSPLHF.

The J gene is TRBJ2-5, the V gene TRBV7-9, with 16 bases identical to TRBD2. CDR1 and CDR2 from the germline V gene are SEHNR and FQNEAQ (reference sequence). The CDR3 loop spans 19 amino acids. The junction had 9 bases not matched to a gene; V was cut back by 5 bases and J by 0 bases. CDR3: CASSLGGTSGREYQETQYF. The CDR3 DNA reads as TGTGCCAGCAGCCTCGGAGGGACTAGCGGGAGGGAGTACCAAGAGACCCAGTACTTC.

J is TRBJ2-1 and V is TRBV9; the D gene is possibly TRBD2 (6 bases). This CDR3 is built from 16 residues. The V end lost 4 bases, the J end lost 1 base, and 15 bases lay between the germline ends. The germline gives CDR1 SGDLS, CDR2 YYNGEE. The chain's CDR3 is CASSLMTSQSYNEQFF. CDR3 DNA sequence: TGTGCCAGCAGCCTCATGACTAGTCAGTCCTACAATGAGCAGTTCTTC.

This rearrangement joins TRBV29-1 to TRBJ2-2, with D possibly being TRBD1 (6 bases). CDR1 is SQVTM and CDR2 is ANQGSEA in the germline V gene. The V end lost 7 bases, the J end lost 0 bases, and 15 bases lay between the germline ends. The CDR3 is 15 amino acids. The CDR3 loop is CSARAGTTNTGELFF. In DNA, the CDR3 is TGCAGCGCCAGAGCCGGGACAACGAACACCGGGGAGCTGTTTTTT.

This clonotype was counted a few times. The rearrangement uses TRBV18 and TRBJ2-5, with TRBD2 matching over 10 bases. The CDR3 covers 15 residues. V shed 6 bases and J 0 bases; nucleotides not matched to a gene: 4. The germline V gene has CDR1 KGHSH and CDR2 LQKENI. CDR3 in amino acids: CASSGLAAYQETQYF. CDR3 nucleotides: TGTGCCAGCTCTGGACTAGCGGCGTACCAAGAGACCCAGTACTTC.

At least ten counts were recorded for this clonotype. The genes are TRBV29-1 and TRBJ2-7; possible D gene TRBD2, 5 bases. There are 11 residues in the CDR3. V was clipped by 7 bases and J by 3 bases, with 10 bases between them. Germline V gene sequence: CDR1 SQVTM, CDR2 ANQGSEA. CDR3 coding DNA: TGCAGCGCCGGGGAGTACTACGAGCAGTACTTC. This codes for CSAGEYYEQYF.

This clonotype was found a few times. The CDR3 protein is CASSQDGVSTDTQYF. For the CDR3, the DNA is TGTGCCAGCAGCCAAGATGGGGTTAGCACAGATACGCAGTATTTT. The chain carries TRBV14 and TRBJ2-3; no clear D gene. V dropped 0 bases and J dropped 0 bases, with 7 bases sitting between them. Per germline, CDR1 SGHDN and CDR2 FVKESK. This CDR3 spans 15 amino acids. Drawing the rest from reference TRBV14 and TRBJ2-3, the complete variable domain is EAGVTQFPSHSVIEKGQTVTLRCDPISGHDNLYWYRRVMGKEIKFLLHFVKESKQDESGMPNNRFLAERTGGTYSTLKVQPAELEDSGVYFCASSQDGVSTDTQYFGPGTRLTVL.

The chain combines TRBV6-1 with TRBJ2-5; 8 bases align to TRBD2. The ends lost 1 base at V and 5 bases at J; junction bases unmatched: 6. The CDR3 covers 15 residues. Per the germline V gene, CDR1 is MNHNS and CDR2 is SASEGT. CDR3 nucleotides: TGTGCCAGCAGTGAAGTGGGACTAGTAAGGGAGACCCAGTACTTC. It translates to CASSEVGLVRETQYF.

Worth noting for this clonotype: Germline and junction disagree at one end, which may indicate a read error. J is TRBJ1-1 and V is TRBV7-2; 8 bases match TRBD1. Per the germline V gene, CDR1 is SGHTA and CDR2 is FQGNSA. The CDR3 contains 14 residues. As DNA, the CDR3 is TGTGCCAACAGCCCGGGACAGGCGAACACTGAAGCTTTCTTT. This gives the protein CANSPGQANTEAFF.

This chain connects TRBV29-1 to TRBJ1-4, with unresolved D. V was pared by 7 bases and J by 4 bases, with 13 bases between. There are 13 residues in the CDR3. Germline-derived CDR1 and CDR2 are SQVTM and ANQGSEA. CDR3 sequence reads: CSARNGVNEKLFF. Written as DNA, the CDR3 is TGCAGCGCTCGGAACGGAGTTAATGAAAAACTGTTTTTT.

This clonotype showed up just once. The chain employs TRBV6-1 and TRBJ1-2, with 9 bases matching TRBD1. The V segment lost 6 bases and the J segment 3 bases; nucleotides outside the gene matches: 14. Germline V gene lookup returns CDR1 MNHNS and CDR2 SASEGT. CDR3 length equals 17 residues. CDR3 residues: CASSPIPGQGTDYGYTF. The CDR3 DNA reads as TGTGCCAGCAGCCCTATCCCGGGACAGGGAACGGACTATGGCTACACCTTC.

The genes are TRBV4-1 and TRBJ2-7; 14 positions match TRBD2. The germline gives CDR1 MGHRA, CDR2 YSYEKL. V lost 2 bases and J lost 2; bases outside the gene matches: 2. CDR3 length: 16 residues. Here the CDR3 DNA reads TGCGCCAGCAGCCAATGGACTAGCGGGAGGCCCTACGAGCAGTACTTC. Its protein product is CASSQWTSGRPYEQYF.